A selection of T cell receptor beta chains follows, all from one sample in a study of blood T cell repertoires in COVID-19. Here immunoSEQ multiplex PCR was the method, and the copy in TCRdb shows in-frame clones only, minus some. Here the sample spans roughly 150,000 clones, roughly 93% being singletons. The specimen sequenced was peripheral blood. These receptors all come from a man aged 18-30 years with COVID-19, enrolled during active disease. The CDR3 runs from the conserved cysteine through the conserved F or W. The D gene is left open where the match is weak. Not all rows give a size; the values are once, few, many and, for expanded clones, a class.

CDR3nt: TGTGCCAGCAGTACAGGGGATCCCGGGGAGCTGTTTTTT; CDR3aa: CASSTGDPGELFF; v_gene: TRBV28; abundance: NA; j_gene: TRBJ2-2; d_gene: TRBD1
CDR3nt: TGTGCCAGCAGCTTTTATATCAGGGCGGCAAAGATGAACACTGAAGCTTTCTTT; CDR3aa: CASSFYIRAAKMNTEAFF; v_gene: TRBV5-8; abundance: NA; j_gene: TRBJ1-1; d_gene: NA
CDR3nt: TGTGCCAGCAGTTGGGACAAGAATCAGCCCCAGCATTTT; CDR3aa: CASSWDKNQPQHF; v_gene: TRBV27; abundance: NA; j_gene: TRBJ1-5; d_gene: NA
CDR3nt: TGTGCCAGTAGCGCACAGTGGCAGGGGGATTCACCCCTCCACTTT; CDR3aa: CASSAQWQGDSPLHF; v_gene: TRBV19; abundance: NA; j_gene: TRBJ1-6; d_gene: TRBD1
CDR3nt: TGTGCCAGCAACCGACAGGGGCCGGGGGAGACCCAGTACTTC; CDR3aa: CASNRQGPGETQYF; v_gene: TRBV9; abundance: NA; j_gene: TRBJ2-5; d_gene: TRBD1
CDR3nt: TGCGCCAGCAGCCCAAGGTGGAAGGGGGACTCCTACGAGCAGTACTTC; CDR3aa: CASSPRWKGDSYEQYF; v_gene: TRBV4-3; abundance: few; j_gene: TRBJ2-7; d_gene: NA
CDR3nt: TGTGCCATCAGTGGGGCGACTAGCGGGAGTCTAATCCTGACAGATACGCAGTATTTT; CDR3aa: CAISGATSGSLILTDTQYF; v_gene: TRBV10-3; abundance: NA; j_gene: TRBJ2-3; d_gene: TRBD2
CDR3nt: TGTGCCAGTAGTATCGAGAGCTCCTACGAGCAGTACTTC; CDR3aa: CASSIESSYEQYF; v_gene: TRBV19; abundance: NA; j_gene: TRBJ2-7; d_gene: NA
CDR3nt: TGTGCCAGCAGGCGGGAGTCTACAGATACGCAGTATTTT; CDR3aa: CASRRESTDTQYF; v_gene: TRBV6-6; abundance: NA; j_gene: TRBJ2-3; d_gene: TRBD2
CDR3nt: TGTGCCAGCAGTGAACCCTACTTACAGGGAGAACAGCCCCAGCATTTT; CDR3aa: CASSEPYLQGEQPQHF; v_gene: TRBV2; abundance: few; j_gene: TRBJ1-5; d_gene: NA
CDR3nt: TGTGCCAGCAGTTACTCTAGGTGGACGGGGACTGAAGCTTTCTTT; CDR3aa: CASSYSRWTGTEAFF; v_gene: TRBV6-2/TRBV6-3; abundance: once; j_gene: TRBJ1-1; d_gene: NA
CDR3nt: TGTGCCAGCAGTTTAGTGGCGGGAGACACCTACGAGCAGTACTTC; CDR3aa: CASSLVAGDTYEQYF; v_gene: TRBV27; abundance: NA; j_gene: TRBJ2-7; d_gene: TRBD2
CDR3nt: TGTGCCAGCAGCTTAGGGACAGGGGCAGATACGCAGTATTTT; CDR3aa: CASSLGTGADTQYF; v_gene: TRBV13; abundance: NA; j_gene: TRBJ2-3; d_gene: TRBD1
CDR3nt: TGTGCCAGTCAGGATGGCTACAATGAGCAGTTCTTC; CDR3aa: CASQDGYNEQFF; v_gene: TRBV6-5; abundance: NA; j_gene: TRBJ2-1; d_gene: NA
CDR3nt: TGTGCCAGCAGCTTAGCAGGGGGACGGTCACCCCTCCACTTT; CDR3aa: CASSLAGGRSPLHF; v_gene: TRBV11-2; abundance: NA; j_gene: TRBJ1-6; d_gene: TRBD1
CDR3nt: TGTGCCAGCAGTGAGACAGGGGGGGAGACTGAAGCTTTCTTT; CDR3aa: CASSETGGETEAFF; v_gene: TRBV2; abundance: NA; j_gene: TRBJ1-1; d_gene: TRBD1
CDR3nt: TGTGCCAGCAGCAGGCCGGGACTAGCGGGAGTCTACCAAGAGACCCAGTACTTC; CDR3aa: CASSRPGLAGVYQETQYF; v_gene: TRBV7-2; abundance: NA; j_gene: TRBJ2-5; d_gene: TRBD2
CDR3nt: TGTGCCAGCTCATTGATTGCGGGACAGGGTTACGAGCAGTACTTC; CDR3aa: CASSLIAGQGYEQYF; v_gene: TRBV18; abundance: NA; j_gene: TRBJ2-7; d_gene: TRBD1
CDR3nt: TGTGCCAGCTCCATCCAGGCGGGCACTAGCGGCTCTGGAAACACCATATATTTT; CDR3aa: CASSIQAGTSGSGNTIYF; v_gene: TRBV18; abundance: NA; j_gene: TRBJ1-3; d_gene: NA